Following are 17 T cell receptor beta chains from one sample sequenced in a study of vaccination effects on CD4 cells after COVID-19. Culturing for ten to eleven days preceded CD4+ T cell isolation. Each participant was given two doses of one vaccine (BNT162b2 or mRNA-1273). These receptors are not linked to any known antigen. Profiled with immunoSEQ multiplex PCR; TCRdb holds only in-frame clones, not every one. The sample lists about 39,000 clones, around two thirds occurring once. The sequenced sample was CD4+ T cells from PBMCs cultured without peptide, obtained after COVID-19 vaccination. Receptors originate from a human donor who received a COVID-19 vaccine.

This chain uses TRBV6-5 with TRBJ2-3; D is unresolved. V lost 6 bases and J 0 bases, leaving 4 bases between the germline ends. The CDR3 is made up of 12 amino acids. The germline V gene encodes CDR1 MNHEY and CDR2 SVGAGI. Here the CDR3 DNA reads TGTGCCAGCAGGAGTAGCACAGATACGCAGTATTTT. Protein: CASRSSTDTQYF.

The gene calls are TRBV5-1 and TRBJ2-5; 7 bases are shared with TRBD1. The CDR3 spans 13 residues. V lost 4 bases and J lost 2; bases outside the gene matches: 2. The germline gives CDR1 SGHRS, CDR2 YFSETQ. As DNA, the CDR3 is TGCGCCAGCAGCGAGGGACAGCAAGAGACCCAGTACTTC. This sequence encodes CASSEGQQETQYF.

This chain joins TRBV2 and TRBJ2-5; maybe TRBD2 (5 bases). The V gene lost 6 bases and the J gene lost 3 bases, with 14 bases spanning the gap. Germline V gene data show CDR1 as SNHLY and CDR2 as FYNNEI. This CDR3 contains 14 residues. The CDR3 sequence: CASRAGLAEETQYF. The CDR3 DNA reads TGTGCCAGCAGAGCCGGGCTAGCCGAAGAGACCCAGTACTTC.

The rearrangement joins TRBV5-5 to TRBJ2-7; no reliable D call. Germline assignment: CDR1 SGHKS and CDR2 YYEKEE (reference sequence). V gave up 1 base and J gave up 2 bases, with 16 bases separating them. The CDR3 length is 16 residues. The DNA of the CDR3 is TGTGCCAGCAGCTTGTTAAATACTCGACCTCCCTACGAGCAGTACTTC. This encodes CASSLLNTRPPYEQYF. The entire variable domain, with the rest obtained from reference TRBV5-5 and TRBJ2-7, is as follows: DAGVTQSPTHLIKTRGQQVTLRCSPISGHKSVSWYQQVLGQGPQFIFQYYEKEERGRGNFPDRFSARQFPNYSSELNVNALLLGDSALYLCASSLLNTRPPYEQYFGPGTRLTVT.

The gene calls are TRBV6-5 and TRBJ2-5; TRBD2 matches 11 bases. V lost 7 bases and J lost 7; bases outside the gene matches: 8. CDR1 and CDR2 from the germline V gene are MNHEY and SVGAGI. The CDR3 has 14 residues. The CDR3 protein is CASKVAGGPGTQYF. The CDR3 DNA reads TGTGCCAGCAAGGTAGCGGGAGGGCCGGGGACCCAGTACTTC.

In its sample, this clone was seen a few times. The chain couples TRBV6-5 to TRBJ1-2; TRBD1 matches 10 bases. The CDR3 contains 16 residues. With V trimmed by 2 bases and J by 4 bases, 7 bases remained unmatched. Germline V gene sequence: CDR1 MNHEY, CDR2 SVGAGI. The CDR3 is CASSYVRTGGGYGYTF. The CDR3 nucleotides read TGTGCCAGCAGTTACGTCCGGACAGGGGGGGGCTATGGCTACACCTTC.

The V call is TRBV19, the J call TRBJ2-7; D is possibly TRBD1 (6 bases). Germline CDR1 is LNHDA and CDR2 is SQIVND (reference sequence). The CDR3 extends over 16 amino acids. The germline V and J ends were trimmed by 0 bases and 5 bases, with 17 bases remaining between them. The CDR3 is CASSIDPTGVFNEQYF. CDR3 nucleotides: TGTGCCAGTAGTATAGATCCGACAGGTGTGTTCAACGAGCAGTACTTC.

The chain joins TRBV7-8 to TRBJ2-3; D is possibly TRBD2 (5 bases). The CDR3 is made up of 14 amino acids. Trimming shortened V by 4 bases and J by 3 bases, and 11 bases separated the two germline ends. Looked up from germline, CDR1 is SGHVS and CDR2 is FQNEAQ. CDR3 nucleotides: TGTGCCAGCAGCTCCCTACGGGGTACAGATACGCAGTATTTT. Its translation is CASSSLRGTDTQYF.

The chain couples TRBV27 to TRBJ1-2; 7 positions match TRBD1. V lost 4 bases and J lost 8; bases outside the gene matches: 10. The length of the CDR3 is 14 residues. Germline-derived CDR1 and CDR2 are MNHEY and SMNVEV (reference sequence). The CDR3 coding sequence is TGTGCCAGCAGTTACCTCGACAGGGATCAAGGCTACACCTTC. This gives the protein CASSYLDRDQGYTF.

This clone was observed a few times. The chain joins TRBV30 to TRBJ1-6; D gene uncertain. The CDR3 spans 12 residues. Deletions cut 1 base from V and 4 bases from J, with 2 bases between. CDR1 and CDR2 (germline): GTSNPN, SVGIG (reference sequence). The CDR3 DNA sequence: TGTGCCTGGAGTGAGTATAATTCACCCCTCCACTTT. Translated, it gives CAWSEYNSPLHF. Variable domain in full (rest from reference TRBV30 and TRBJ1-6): SQTIHQWPATLVQPVGSPLSLECTVEGTSNPNLYWYRQAAGRGLQLLFYSVGIGQISSEVPQNLSASRPQDRQFILSSKKLLLSDSGFYLCAWSEYNSPLHFGNGTRLTVT.

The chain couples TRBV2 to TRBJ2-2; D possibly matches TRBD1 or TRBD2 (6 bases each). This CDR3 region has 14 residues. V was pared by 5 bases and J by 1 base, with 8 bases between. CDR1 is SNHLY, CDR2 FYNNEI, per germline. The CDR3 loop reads CASSRGQNTGELFF. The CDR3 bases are TGTGCCAGCAGTCGGGGGCAGAACACCGGGGAGCTGTTTTTT.

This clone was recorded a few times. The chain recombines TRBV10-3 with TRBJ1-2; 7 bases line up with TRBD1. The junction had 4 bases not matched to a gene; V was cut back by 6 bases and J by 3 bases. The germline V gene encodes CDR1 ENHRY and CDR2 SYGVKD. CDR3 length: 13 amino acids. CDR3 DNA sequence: TGTGCCATCAGCCAGGGGGGAGACTATGGCTACACCTTC. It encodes CAISQGGDYGYTF.

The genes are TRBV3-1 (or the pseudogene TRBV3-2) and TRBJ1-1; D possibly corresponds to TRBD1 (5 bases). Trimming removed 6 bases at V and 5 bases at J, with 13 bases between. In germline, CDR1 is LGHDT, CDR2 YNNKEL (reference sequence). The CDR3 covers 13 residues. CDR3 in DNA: TGTGCCAGCAGTCCAAGGGGAGGTACTGAAGCTTTCTTT. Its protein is CASSPRGGTEAFF.

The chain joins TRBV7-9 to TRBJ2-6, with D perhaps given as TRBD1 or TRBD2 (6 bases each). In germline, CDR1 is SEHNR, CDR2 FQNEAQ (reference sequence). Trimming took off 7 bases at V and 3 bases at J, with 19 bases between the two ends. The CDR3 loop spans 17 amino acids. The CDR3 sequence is CASTRRRRGFGANVLTF. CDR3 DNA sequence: TGTGCCAGCACGCGTAGGAGGAGGGGGTTTGGGGCCAACGTCCTGACTTTC. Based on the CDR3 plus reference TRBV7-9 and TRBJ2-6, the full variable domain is DTGVSQNPRHKITKRGQNVTFRCDPISEHNRLYWYRQTLGQGPEFLTYFQNEAQLEKSRLLSDRFSAERPKGSFSTLEIQRTEQGDSAMYLCASTRRRRGFGANVLTFGAGSRLTVL.

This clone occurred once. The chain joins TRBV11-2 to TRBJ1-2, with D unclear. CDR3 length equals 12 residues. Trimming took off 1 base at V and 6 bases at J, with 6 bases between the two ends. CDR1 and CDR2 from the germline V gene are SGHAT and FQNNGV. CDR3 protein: CASSLGWDGYTF. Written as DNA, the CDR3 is TGTGCCAGCAGCTTAGGTTGGGATGGCTACACCTTC.

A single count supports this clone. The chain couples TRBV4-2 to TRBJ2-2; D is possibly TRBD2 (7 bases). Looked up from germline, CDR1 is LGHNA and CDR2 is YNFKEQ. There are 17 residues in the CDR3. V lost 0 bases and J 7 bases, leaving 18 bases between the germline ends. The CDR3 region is CASSQEVTRGAGGELFF. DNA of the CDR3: TGTGCCAGCAGCCAAGAGGTCACCCGGGGGGCCGGCGGGGAGCTGTTTTTT.

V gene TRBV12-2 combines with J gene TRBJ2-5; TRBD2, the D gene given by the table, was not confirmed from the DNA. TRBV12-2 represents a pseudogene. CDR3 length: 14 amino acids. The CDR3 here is CASRLGTRQETQYF. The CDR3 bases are TGTGCAAGTCGCCTAGGGACTCGCCAAGAGACCCAGTACTTC.